This record covers a single T cell receptor (beta chain). What it recognizes is unknown. The data are from a study of cytomegalovirus exposure and HLA in healthy donors. The study's findings and limits: Subsequent analysis revealed that first-cohort TCR clusters tended to co-occur in the 110 or so validation repertoires. In vitro experiments confirmed that three CMV-associated chains were specific for CMV antigens. Cytomegalovirus association was listed for around 180 TCR beta chains.

Profiling relied on immunoSEQ multiplex PCR, and the TCRdb table lists in-frame clones only, not all of them. Of 95,000 to 150,000 clones listed, around nine tenths are singletons. Trimming shortened V by 4 bases and J by 4 bases, and 15 bases separated the two germline ends. The CDR3 is made up of 14 amino acids. From germline, CDR1 is SGDLS and CDR2 YYNGEE. The sequencing sample was made of PBMCs. The rearrangement joins TRBV9 to TRBJ2-7; unclear D gene. The TCR comes from a woman aged 18-35 years in good health and CMV-seronegative. For the CDR3, the DNA is TGTGCCAGCAGCCCCGCGTTAACGAGGTACGAGCAGTACTTC. Translation gives CASSPALTRYEQYF.